This T cell receptor beta chain was found in a study of regulatory dendritic cells for organ transplantation. Whole-study findings and limits: Between individuals, the alloreactive memory CD8+ T cell pool differed considerably.

Sorted T cells were CFSE-labeled and cultured more than 4 days with allogeneic regulatory or mature dendritic cells at 1:10. Memory T cells were CD45RO+, naive were CD45RA+, sorted by FACS. Clones were read by immunoSEQ multiplex PCR, and TCRdb kept only the in-frame ones, dropping some. Here the sample spans 9,500 to 11,000 clones, 75% being singletons. In germline, CDR1 is KGHSH, CDR2 LQKENI. The V segment lost 6 bases and the J segment 7 bases; nucleotides outside the gene matches: 6. The CDR3 loop spans 14 amino acids. Concerning this clone itself: Its antigen remains unidentified.

The chain employs TRBV18 and TRBJ2-1; 10 nucleotides line up with TRBD1. This clonotype originated in a human donor in good health. Input material: memory CD4+ T cells from blood cultured with regulatory dendritic cells. Subset of the sample: CD45RO+ memory T cells. The DNA for the CDR3 is TGTGCCAGCTCCCACGGGGACAGGGGTAATGAGCAGTTCTTC. Residues: CASSHGDRGNEQFF.